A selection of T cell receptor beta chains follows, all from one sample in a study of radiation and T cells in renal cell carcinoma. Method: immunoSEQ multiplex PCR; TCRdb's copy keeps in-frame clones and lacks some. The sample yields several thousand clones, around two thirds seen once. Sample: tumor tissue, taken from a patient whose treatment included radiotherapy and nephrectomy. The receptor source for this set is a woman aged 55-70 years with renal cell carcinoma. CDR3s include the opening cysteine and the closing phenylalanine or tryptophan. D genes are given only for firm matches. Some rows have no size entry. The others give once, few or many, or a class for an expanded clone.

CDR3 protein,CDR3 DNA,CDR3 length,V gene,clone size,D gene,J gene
CSARSSREQYF,TGCAGTGCTAGATCGAGCCGCGAGCAGTACTTC,11,TRBV20-1,NA,NA,TRBJ2-7
CASSPLDREGYGYTF,TGTGCCAGCTCACCACTGGACAGGGAGGGCTATGGCTACACCTTC,15,TRBV18,NA,TRBD1,TRBJ1-2
CASSSGLMLRNEQFF,TGTGCCAGCAGCTCGGGACTCATGTTAAGGAATGAGCAGTTCTTC,15,TRBV7-9,NA,NA,TRBJ2-1
CASSLGGRMNGYTF,TGTGCCAGCAGCTTGGGTGGCAGAATGAATGGCTACACCTTC,14,TRBV5-4,NA,NA,TRBJ1-2
CASRSGQGANNEQFF,TGTGCCAGCAGGTCCGGTCAGGGGGCTAACAATGAGCAGTTCTTC,15,TRBV7-6,NA,TRBD1,TRBJ2-1
CASSLGTGGSVSAKNIQYF,TGCGCCAGCAGCTTGGGGACAGGGGGCTCCGTTTCAGCCAAAAACATTCAGTACTTC,19,TRBV5-1,NA,TRBD1,TRBJ2-4
CASSSPTSGRRTDTQYF,TGTGCCAGCAGCTCTCCGACTAGCGGGAGACGGACAGATACGCAGTATTTT,17,TRBV5-4,NA,TRBD2,TRBJ2-3
CASSFSANTGELFF,TGCGCCAGCAGCTTTTCCGCGAACACCGGGGAGCTGTTTTTT,14,TRBV5-1,NA,NA,TRBJ2-2
CASSPLTHSGSGNNEQFF,TGTGCCAGCAGCCCACTCACCCATAGCGGGAGTGGGAACAATGAGCAGTTCTTC,18,TRBV13,NA,TRBD2,TRBJ2-1
CASSSRQGNIGELFF,TGTGCTAGCAGCTCCCGACAGGGGAACATCGGGGAGCTGTTTTTT,15,TRBV7-7,few,TRBD1,TRBJ2-2
CASSHGTGEENEQFF,TGTGCCAGCAGCCACGGGACAGGGGAGGAGAATGAGCAGTTCTTC,15,TRBV5-6,NA,TRBD1,TRBJ2-1
CASRTSGTDTQYF,TGTGCCAGCAGAACTAGCGGCACAGATACGCAGTATTTT,13,TRBV19,once,TRBD2,TRBJ2-3
CASSLDRGGTEAFF,TGTGCCAGCAGCTTAGACAGGGGCGGGACTGAAGCTTTCTTT,14,TRBV7-2,NA,TRBD1,TRBJ1-1